This entry is about one TCR beta chain. What it recognizes is unknown. The data were obtained in a study of PD-1 blockade in classical Hodgkin lymphoma. Study-wide context: It was nivolumab at 3 mg/kg, given intravenously every 2 weeks, that patients received. Findings and limits, study-wide: Reported baseline diversity: healthy donors highest, relapsed/refractory patients lowest. Patients were excluded if nivolumab began under 1 year after ASCT (the autologous transplant).

The V gene's germline CDR1 is SGHDN and CDR2 FVKESK. The CDR3 contains 15 residues. Trimming removed 1 base from V and 0 bases from J, with 10 bases in between. Using immunoSEQ multiplex PCR, the repertoire was profiled, and TCRdb retains in-frame clones only, with some absent. The table has 90,000 to 110,000 clones, roughly 87% seen once. Documented time point: cycle 4 day 1 (C4D1), after five to seven weeks of nivolumab. Every patient was affected by relapse after autologous stem cell transplantation, while exposure to brentuximab vedotin was not uniform. Patients' outcomes at their best amounted to complete response, partial response or progressive disease.

The TCR sequence derives from a human donor with classical Hodgkin lymphoma. Sequenced material: peripheral blood mononuclear cells (PBMCs), taken before the fourth cycle of nivolumab. The genes are TRBV14 and TRBJ2-7; the D is unclear. The CDR3 region has the DNA TGTGCCAGCAGCCAAGTTAATTTGCTCTCCTACGAGCAGTACTTC. Protein sequence: CASSQVNLLSYEQYF.